The source of this TCR beta chain is a study of cytomegalovirus exposure and HLA in healthy donors. Primers included in the PCR were 60 Vbeta and 13 Jbeta primers. Data came from immunoSEQ multiplex PCR; TCRdb stores just in-frame clones and leaves some out. Its table records about 130,000 clones. A word on this clone: Its antigen is unknown.

V lost 0 bases and J lost 2; bases outside the gene matches: 5. CDR1 SGHDT and CDR2 YYEEEE come from the germline V gene. This CDR3 comprises 17 residues. Regarding the study as a whole: Later on, analysis showed that most CMV-associated TCR beta chains appeared to be HLA-restricted. When a later analysis was performed, an Asian-associated ancestry cluster reportedly had fewer N-insertions than the roughly 730-donor mean. Previous analysis showed most TCR beta V segments were productive about 90% or about 30% of the time. Later analysis associated a missense DCLRE1C variant with TCR beta V- and J-gene trimming.

The source of this sequence is a woman aged 40 to 50 in good health and CMV-seropositive. The sequenced sample was PBMCs. V and J are TRBV5-6 and TRBJ2-3; 11 nucleotides agree with TRBD2. DNA for the CDR3: TGTGCCAGCAGCTTGGTCACTAGCGGGAGTTTCACAGATACGCAGTATTTT. It yields the protein CASSLVTSGSFTDTQYF.